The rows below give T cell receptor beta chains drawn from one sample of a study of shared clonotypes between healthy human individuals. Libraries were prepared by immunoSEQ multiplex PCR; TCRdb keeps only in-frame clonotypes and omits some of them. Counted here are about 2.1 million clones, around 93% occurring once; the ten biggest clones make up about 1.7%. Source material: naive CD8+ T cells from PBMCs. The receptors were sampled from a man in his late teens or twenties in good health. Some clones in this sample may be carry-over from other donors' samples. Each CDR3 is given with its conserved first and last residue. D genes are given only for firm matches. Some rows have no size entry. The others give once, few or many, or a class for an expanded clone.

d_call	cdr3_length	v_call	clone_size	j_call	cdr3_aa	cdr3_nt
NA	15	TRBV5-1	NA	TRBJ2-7	CASSLALGAGYEQYF	TGCGCCAGCAGCTTGGCTTTGGGGGCCGGCTACGAGCAGTACTTC
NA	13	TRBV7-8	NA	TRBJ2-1	CASSFPSVHEQFF	TGTGCCAGCAGCTTTCCGAGCGTCCATGAGCAGTTCTTC
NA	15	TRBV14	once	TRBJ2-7	CASSPHTGKSTEQYF	TGTGCCAGCAGCCCCCACACCGGAAAGTCTACCGAGCAGTACTTC
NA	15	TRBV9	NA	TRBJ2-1	CASSVEGASYNEQFF	TGTGCCAGCAGCGTAGAGGGAGCCTCCTACAATGAGCAGTTCTTC
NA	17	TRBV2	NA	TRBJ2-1	CATFSLGEISSYNEQFF	TGTGCCACCTTCTCCTTAGGGGAAATAAGCTCCTACAATGAGCAGTTCTTC
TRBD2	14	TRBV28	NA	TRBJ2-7	CASRKAGDILTQYF	TGTGCCAGCAGAAAAGCGGGGGACATTCTCACGCAGTACTTC
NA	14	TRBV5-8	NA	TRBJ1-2	CASSLGQGLDGYTF	TGTGCCAGCAGCTTGGGGCAGGGGCTAGATGGCTACACCTTC
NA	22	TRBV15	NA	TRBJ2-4	CATSRSPSQGREIAAAKNIQYF	TGTGCCACCAGCAGGAGCCCCTCACAGGGAAGAGAGATCGCTGCGGCCAAAAACATTCAGTACTTC
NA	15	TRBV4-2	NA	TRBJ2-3	CASSTRGISTDTQYF	TGTGCCAGCTCGACCCGAGGGATTAGCACAGATACGCAGTATTTT
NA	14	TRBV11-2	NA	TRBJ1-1	CASSPEWGNTEAFF	TGTGCCAGCAGCCCCGAATGGGGGAACACTGAAGCTTTCTTT
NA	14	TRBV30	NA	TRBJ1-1	CAWSWGLANTEAFF	TGTGCCTGGAGCTGGGGCTTAGCGAACACTGAAGCTTTCTTT
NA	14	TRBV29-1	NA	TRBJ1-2	CSVWIGGDLGGYTF	TGCAGCGTTTGGATTGGTGGGGATCTAGGGGGCTACACCTTC
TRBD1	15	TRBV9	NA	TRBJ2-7	CASSATGQGSYEQYF	TGTGCCAGCAGCGCTACGGGACAGGGATCGTACGAGCAGTACTTC
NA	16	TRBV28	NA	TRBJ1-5	CASSSPTELVNQPQHF	TGTGCCAGCAGTTCACCGACAGAACTCGTAAATCAGCCCCAGCATTTT
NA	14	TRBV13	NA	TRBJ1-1	CASSGAGWVTEAFF	TGTGCCAGCAGCGGGGCTGGGTGGGTCACTGAAGCTTTCTTT
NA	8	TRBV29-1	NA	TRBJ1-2	CSVTGSTF	TGCAGCGTGACAGGTAGCACCTTC
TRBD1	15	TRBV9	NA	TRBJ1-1	CASSPWTGGNTEAFF	TGTGCCAGCAGCCCTTGGACAGGAGGGAACACTGAAGCTTTCTTT
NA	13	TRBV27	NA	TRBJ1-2	CASSALRDYGYTF	TGTGCCAGCAGTGCACTAAGGGACTATGGCTACACCTTC
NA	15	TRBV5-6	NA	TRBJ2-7	CASSSPDLYPYEQYF	TGTGCCAGCAGCTCCCCGGATCTATATCCCTACGAGCAGTACTTC
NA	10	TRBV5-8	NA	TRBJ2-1	CASRTNEQFF	TGTGCCAGCAGAACCAATGAGCAGTTCTTC
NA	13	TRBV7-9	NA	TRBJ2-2	CASSFLVTGELFF	TGTGCCAGCAGCTTTCTAGTCACCGGGGAGCTGTTTTTT
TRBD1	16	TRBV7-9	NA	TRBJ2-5	CASSAGTGGYQETQYF	TGTGCCAGCAGCGCCGGGACAGGGGGTTACCAAGAGACCCAGTACTTC
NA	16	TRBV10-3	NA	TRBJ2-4	CAISESSVGIKNIQYF	TGTGCCATCAGTGAGTCGTCCGTGGGAATCAAAAACATTCAGTACTTC
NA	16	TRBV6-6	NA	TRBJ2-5	CASIEEGNPGLETQYF	TGTGCCAGCATCGAAGAGGGGAACCCGGGCCTGGAGACCCAGTACTTC
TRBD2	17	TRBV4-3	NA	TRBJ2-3	CASSQQGRELDTDTQYF	TGCGCCAGCAGCCAACAAGGGCGGGAGCTCGACACAGATACGCAGTATTTT
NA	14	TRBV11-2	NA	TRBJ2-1	CASSLDRPQNEQFF	TGTGCCAGCAGCTTAGATCGCCCTCAAAATGAGCAGTTCTTC
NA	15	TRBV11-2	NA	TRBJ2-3	CASSLRGAGTDTQYF	TGTGCCAGCAGCTTGCGGGGCGCCGGGACAGATACGCAGTATTTT
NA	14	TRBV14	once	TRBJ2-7	CASSSRQGGHEQYF	TGTGCCAGCAGCTCGCGCCAGGGTGGCCACGAGCAGTACTTC
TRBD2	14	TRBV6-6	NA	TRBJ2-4	CASTAGGSKNIQYF	TGTGCCAGCACCGCCGGGGGGTCCAAAAACATTCAGTACTTC
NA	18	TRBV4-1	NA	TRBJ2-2	CASSQAARRGTVAGELFF	TGCGCCAGCAGCCAAGCGGCCCGTCGGGGGACAGTAGCCGGGGAGCTGTTTTTT
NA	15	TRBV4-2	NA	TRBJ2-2	CASSQRDPNTGELFF	TGTGCCAGCAGCCAACGGGACCCCAACACCGGGGAGCTGTTTTTT
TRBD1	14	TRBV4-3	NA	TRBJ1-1	CASRPGQRNTEAFF	TGCGCCAGCAGACCGGGACAGCGTAACACTGAAGCTTTCTTT
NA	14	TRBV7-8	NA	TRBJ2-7	CASSGPGPPYEQYF	TGTGCCAGCAGCGGGCCGGGACCCCCCTACGAGCAGTACTTC
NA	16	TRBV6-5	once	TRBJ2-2	CASSYSQGGNTGELFF	TGTGCCAGCAGTTACTCGCAGGGTGGGAACACCGGGGAGCTGTTTTTT
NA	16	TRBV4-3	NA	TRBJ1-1	CASSQDPPGSNTEAFF	TGCGCCAGCAGCCAAGATCCGCCGGGGTCGAACACTGAAGCTTTCTTT
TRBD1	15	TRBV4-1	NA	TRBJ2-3	CASSQEGTGWDTQYF	TGCGCCAGCAGCCAAGAGGGGACAGGGTGGGATACGCAGTATTTT
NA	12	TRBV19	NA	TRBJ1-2	CASSTTRGPYTF	TGTGCCAGTAGTACGACCAGGGGACCTTACACCTTC